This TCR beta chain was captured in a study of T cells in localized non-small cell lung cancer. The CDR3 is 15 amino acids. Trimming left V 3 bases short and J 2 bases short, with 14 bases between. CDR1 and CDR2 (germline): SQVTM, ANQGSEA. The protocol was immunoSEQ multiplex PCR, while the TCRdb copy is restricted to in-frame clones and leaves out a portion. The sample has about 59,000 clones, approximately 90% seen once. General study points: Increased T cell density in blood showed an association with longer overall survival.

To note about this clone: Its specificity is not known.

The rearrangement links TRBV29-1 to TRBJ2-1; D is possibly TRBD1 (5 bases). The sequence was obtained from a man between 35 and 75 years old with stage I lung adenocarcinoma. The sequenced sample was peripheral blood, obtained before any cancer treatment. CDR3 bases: TGCAGCGTTGAGTACCCAGGCAGGGCCTACAATGAGCAGTTCTTC. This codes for CSVEYPGRAYNEQFF.